This T cell receptor beta chain was sequenced for a study of control samples from healthy donors and cancer patients. The protocol was immunoSEQ multiplex PCR, while the TCRdb copy is restricted to in-frame clones and leaves out a portion. Of approximately 94,000 clones listed, 86% are singletons. CDR1 is MNHNS and CDR2 is SASEGT in the germline V gene. The CDR3 spans 13 residues. Trimming took 3 bases from V and 5 from J, leaving 8 bases between them. The source is a woman aged 45-60 years in good health. Material: blood. V gene TRBV6-1 combines with J gene TRBJ1-5; no clear D. CDR3 loop: CASSEGRHQPQHF. The DNA for the CDR3 is TGTGCCAGCAGTGAGGGGAGGCATCAGCCCCAGCATTTT.